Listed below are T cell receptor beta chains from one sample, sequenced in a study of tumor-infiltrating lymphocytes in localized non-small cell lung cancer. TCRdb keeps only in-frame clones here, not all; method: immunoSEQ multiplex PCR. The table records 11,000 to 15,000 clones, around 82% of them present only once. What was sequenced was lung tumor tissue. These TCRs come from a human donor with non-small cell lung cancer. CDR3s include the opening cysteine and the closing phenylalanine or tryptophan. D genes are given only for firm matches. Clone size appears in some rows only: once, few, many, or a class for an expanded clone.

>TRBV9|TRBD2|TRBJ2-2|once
TGTGCCAGCAGCGCAGAAGCTAGCGGGAGGAACACCGGGGAGCTGTTTTTT
CASSAEASGRNTGELFF
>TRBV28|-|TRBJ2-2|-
TGTGCCAGCAGTTCAGACAGCACCGGGGAGCTGTTTTTT
CASSSDSTGELFF
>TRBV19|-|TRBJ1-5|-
TGTGCCAGTAGTATTTTGGATCAGCCCCAGCATTTT
CASSILDQPQHF
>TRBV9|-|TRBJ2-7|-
TGTGCCAGCAGCGTAGAACAGGGTCGCGAGCAGTACTTC
CASSVEQGREQYF
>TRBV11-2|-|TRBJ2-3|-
TGTGCCAGCAGCCCGCGGGGTCATACCACAGATACGCAGTATTTT
CASSPRGHTTDTQYF
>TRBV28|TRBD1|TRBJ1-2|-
TGTGCCAGCAGTCGACAGGGTTATGGCTACACCTTC
CASSRQGYGYTF
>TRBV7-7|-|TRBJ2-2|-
TGTGCTAGCACCGAAAATTGGGGGACCGGGGAGCTGTTTTTT
CASTENWGTGELFF
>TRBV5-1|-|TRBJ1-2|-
TGCGCCAGCAGCGGGGAAAAGGACAGCCTCTATGGCTACACCTTC
CASSGEKDSLYGYTF
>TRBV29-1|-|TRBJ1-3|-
TGCAGCGTTACAGGGAGCGCCGCGTTCTCTGGAAACACCATATATTTT
CSVTGSAAFSGNTIYF
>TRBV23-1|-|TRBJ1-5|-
TGCGCCAGCAGTAAAACCCGGGACGTAGATAGCAATCAGCCCCAGCATTTT
CASSKTRDVDSNQPQHF
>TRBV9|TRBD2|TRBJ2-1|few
TGTGCCAGCAGCGTTGATGGACTAGCGGGAAATGAGCAGTTCTTC
CASSVDGLAGNEQFF
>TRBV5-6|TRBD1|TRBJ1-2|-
TGTGCCAGCAGCTTGTGGGGACAGGGACTATCTAACTATGGCTACACCTTC
CASSLWGQGLSNYGYTF
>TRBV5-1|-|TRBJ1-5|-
TGCGCCAGCAGCTTGGAGGGGGGTATGCCCCAGCATTTT
CASSLEGGMPQHF
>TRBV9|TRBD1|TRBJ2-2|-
TGTGCCAGCAGCGACCCCCGGACAGGGTCGGGCACCGGGGAGCTGTTTTTT
CASSDPRTGSGTGELFF
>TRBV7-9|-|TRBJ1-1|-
TGTGCCAGCAGCTTAGTCCGGGGCAGGGAAGCTTTCTTT
CASSLVRGREAFF
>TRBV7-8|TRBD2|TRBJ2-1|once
TGTGCCAGCAGCTTAGCGAGGCTAGCGGGAGCCCACAATGAGCAGTTCTTC
CASSLARLAGAHNEQFF
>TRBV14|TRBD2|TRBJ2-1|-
TGTGCCAGCAGCCCCTCCGGGGGGGGAAGAATAAATGAGCAGTTCTTC
CASSPSGGGRINEQFF
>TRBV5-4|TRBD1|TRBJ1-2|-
TGTGCCAGCAGCGTGGACAGGGATGGCTACACCTTC
CASSVDRDGYTF
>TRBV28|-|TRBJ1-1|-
TGTGCCGCCCGGCGGGGCACGGTCACTGAAGCTTTCTTT
CAARRGTVTEAFF
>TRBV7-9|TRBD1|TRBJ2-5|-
TGTGCCAGTTCAGACAGGGGGCGGGAAGAGACCCAGTACTTC
CASSDRGREETQYF
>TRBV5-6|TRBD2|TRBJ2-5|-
TGTGCCAGCAGCTTGGCTAGCGGGGGGCACCAAGAGACCCAGTACTTC
CASSLASGGHQETQYF
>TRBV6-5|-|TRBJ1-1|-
TGTGCCAGCAATGCCGTGTGGGGCCCCACTGAAGCTTTCTTT
CASNAVWGPTEAFF